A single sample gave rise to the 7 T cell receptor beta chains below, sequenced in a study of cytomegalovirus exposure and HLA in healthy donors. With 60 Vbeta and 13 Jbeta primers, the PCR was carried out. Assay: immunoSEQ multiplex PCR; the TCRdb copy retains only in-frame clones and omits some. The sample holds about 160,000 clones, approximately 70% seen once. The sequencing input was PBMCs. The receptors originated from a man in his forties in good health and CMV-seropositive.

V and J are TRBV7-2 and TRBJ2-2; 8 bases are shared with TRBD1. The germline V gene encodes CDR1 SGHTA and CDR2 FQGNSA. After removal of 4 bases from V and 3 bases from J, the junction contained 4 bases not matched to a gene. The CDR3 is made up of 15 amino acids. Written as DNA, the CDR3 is TGTGCCAGCAGCTCTGGGACAGGCTACACCGGGGAGCTGTTTTTT. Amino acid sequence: CASSSGTGYTGELFF.

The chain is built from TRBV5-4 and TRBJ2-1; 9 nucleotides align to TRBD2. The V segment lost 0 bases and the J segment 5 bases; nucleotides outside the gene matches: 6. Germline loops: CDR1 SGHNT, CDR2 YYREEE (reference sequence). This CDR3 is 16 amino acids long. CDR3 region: CASSLVAGGLDNEQFF. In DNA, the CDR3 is TGTGCCAGCAGCTTGGTTGCGGGGGGGCTTGACAATGAGCAGTTCTTC.

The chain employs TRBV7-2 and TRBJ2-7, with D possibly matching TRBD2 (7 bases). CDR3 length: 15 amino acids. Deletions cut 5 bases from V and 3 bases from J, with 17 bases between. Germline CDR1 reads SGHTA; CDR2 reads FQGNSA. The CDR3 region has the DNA TGTGCCAGCAGCCTATTCGACGGGGGGCGCTACGAGCAGTACTTC. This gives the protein CASSLFDGGRYEQYF.

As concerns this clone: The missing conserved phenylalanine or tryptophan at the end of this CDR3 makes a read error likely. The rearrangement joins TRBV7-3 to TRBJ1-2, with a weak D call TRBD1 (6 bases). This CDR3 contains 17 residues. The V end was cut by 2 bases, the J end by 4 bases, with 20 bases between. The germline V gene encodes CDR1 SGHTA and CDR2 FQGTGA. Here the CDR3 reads CASSLAAGALRVYGYTL. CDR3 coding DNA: TGTGCCAGCAGCTTAGCGGCAGGGGCCCTTCGGGTCTATGGCTACACCCTC.

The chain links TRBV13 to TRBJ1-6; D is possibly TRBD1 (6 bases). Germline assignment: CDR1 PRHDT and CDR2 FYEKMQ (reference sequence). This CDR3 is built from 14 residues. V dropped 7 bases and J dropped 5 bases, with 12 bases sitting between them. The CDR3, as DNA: TGTGCCAGCAAGCCGGGACACAATAATTCACCCCTCCACTTT. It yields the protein CASKPGHNNSPLHF.

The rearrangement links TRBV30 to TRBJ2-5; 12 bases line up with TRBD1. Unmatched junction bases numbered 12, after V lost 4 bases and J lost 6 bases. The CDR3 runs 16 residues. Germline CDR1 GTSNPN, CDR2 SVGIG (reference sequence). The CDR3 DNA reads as TGTGCCTGGAACGCGGGACAGGGGGCGAGGTCGCAGACCCAGTACTTC. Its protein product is CAWNAGQGARSQTQYF.

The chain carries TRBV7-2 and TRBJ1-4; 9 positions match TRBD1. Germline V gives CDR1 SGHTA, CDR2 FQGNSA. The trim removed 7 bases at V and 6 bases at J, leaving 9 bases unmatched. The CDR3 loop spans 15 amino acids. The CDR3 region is CASTDMDRGYEKLFF. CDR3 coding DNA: TGTGCCAGCACCGACATGGACAGGGGATATGAAAAACTGTTTTTT.